This T cell receptor (beta chain) originates from a study of T cell responses to AZD1222 COVID-19 vaccine. Clones were read by immunoSEQ multiplex PCR, and TCRdb kept only the in-frame ones, dropping some. The sample yields around 99,000 clones, 90% to 95% seen once. Germline CDR1 and CDR2: WSHSY and SAAADI. CDR3 length: 14 amino acids. Trimming removed 0 bases at V and 7 bases at J, with 10 bases between. With regard to this clone: Its antigen is unidentified.

Study conclusions and caveats: Per reports, nearly half of all spike-specific TCRs target regions that are unmutated in variants. Donors in the cohort were predominantly white British and more often female, and clonal diversity was possibly underestimated.

The sample in question was peripheral blood, obtained on day 0 of AZD1222 vaccination. The chain links TRBV10-2 to TRBJ1-5; D gene ambiguous. The TCR comes from an adult in good health. The CDR3: CASSESGWGQPQHF. The CDR3 DNA reads TGCGCCAGCAGTGAGTCGGGTTGGGGACAGCCCCAGCATTTT.